Below are 22 T cell receptor beta chains sequenced from a single sample in a study of blood T cell repertoires in COVID-19. TCRdb's table, derived via immunoSEQ multiplex PCR, lists solely in-frame clones and lacks some. The sample records about 300,000 clones, around 88% being singletons. The specimen was peripheral blood. The source is a woman aged 30 to 39 who had recovered from COVID-19.

The chain employs TRBV2 and TRBJ2-1; 11 nucleotides agree with TRBD2. J lost 6 bases, V lost 10 bases, and 5 bases had no gene match. This CDR3 has 13 residues. Germline V gene lookup returns CDR1 SNHLY and CDR2 FYNNEI. The CDR3 DNA reads as TGTGCCAAGTTAGCGGGGGGGCCCAATGAGCAGTTCTTC. Its protein is CAKLAGGPNEQFF. The full variable domain, completed using reference TRBV2 and TRBJ2-1, is EPEVTQTPSHQVTQMGQEVILRCVPISNHLYFYWYRQILGQKVEFLVSFYNNEISEKSEIFDDQFSVERPDGSNFTLKIRSTKLEDSAMYFCAKLAGGPNEQFFGPGTRLTVL.

This sequence joins TRBV11-2 and TRBJ1-4; D unresolved. V was shortened by 1 base and J by 7 bases, with 4 bases between the two germline ends. CDR1 and CDR2 (germline): SGHAT, FQNNGV. The CDR3 spans 12 residues. DNA for the CDR3: TGTGCCAGCAGCTTAGTCCGTGAAAAACTGTTTTTT. Its protein product is CASSLVREKLFF.

The V and J genes are TRBV21-1 and TRBJ2-5; TRBD1, the D gene given by the table, was not confirmed from the DNA. TRBV21-1 has pseudogene status. This CDR3 contains 13 residues. The CDR3 sequence: CASSRRQGKTQYF. For the CDR3, the DNA is TGTGCCAGCAGCAGACGACAGGGGAAGACCCAGTACTTC.

The rearrangement joins TRBV10-3 to TRBJ2-3, with D possibly matching TRBD2 (7 bases). V was cut by 4 bases and J by 5 bases, with 19 bases left in between. Germline CDR1 ENHRY, CDR2 SYGVKD. The CDR3 contains 16 residues. CDR3 nucleotide sequence: TGTGCCATCAGTGGGGTCGGAGGGGGGGCAGGAGATACGCAGTATTTT. This sequence encodes CAISGVGGGAGDTQYF.

The chain is built from TRBV3-1 (or the pseudogene TRBV3-2) and TRBJ1-3, with a weak D call TRBD1 (6 bases). Deletions cut 0 bases from V and 1 base from J, with 7 bases between. The CDR3 contains 15 residues. The germline V gene has CDR1 LGHDT and CDR2 YNNKEL (reference sequence). CDR3 nucleotide sequence: TGTGCCAGCAGCCAAGACACAGGGTCTGGAAACACCATATATTTT. Its protein product is CASSQDTGSGNTIYF.

Worth noting for this clone: The junction differs from germline at one of its ends, possibly a read error. The chain uses TRBV10-3 and TRBJ1-5, with 7 bases aligning to TRBD1. CDR3 length: 13 residues. Looked up from germline, CDR1 is ENHRY and CDR2 is SYGVKD. CDR3 sequence (DNA): TGTGCCATCAGGGGACAGACAAATCAACCCCAGCATTTT. This gives the protein CAIRGQTNQPQHF.

The sample holds a few counts of this clone. The V call is TRBV6-6, the J call TRBJ2-2; 10 nucleotides line up with TRBD1. The CDR3 sequence is 16 residues long. Losses at the gene ends were 5 bases for V and 7 bases for J; bases not matched to a gene: 10. In germline, CDR1 is MNHNY, CDR2 SVGAGI (reference sequence). CDR3 sequence reads: CASSTTPGQGHGELFF. In nucleotides, the CDR3 is TGTGCCAGCAGTACGACACCGGGACAGGGGCACGGGGAGCTGTTTTTT.

V and J are TRBV5-4 and TRBJ2-2; 9 bases map to TRBD2. Germline lookup yields CDR1 SGHNT and CDR2 YYREEE (reference sequence). The CDR3 is 15 residues long. V dropped 1 base and J dropped 7; count of bases not matched to a gene: 5. The CDR3 here is CASSLQRGAGGELFF. The CDR3, as DNA: TGTGCCAGCAGCTTGCAGCGGGGGGCCGGCGGGGAGCTGTTTTTT.

The chain recombines TRBV23-1 with TRBJ1-2; tentative D call: TRBD1 (5 bases). TRBV23-1 is annotated as an ORF whose role is uncertain. The CDR3 totals 14 residues. V gave up 4 bases and J gave up 0 bases, with 9 bases separating them. CDR3 sequence reads: CASSPREANYGYTF. CDR3 sequence (DNA): TGCGCCAGCAGTCCCAGGGAAGCTAACTATGGCTACACCTTC.

The CDR3 protein is CASSPTRVSRGLTHYSNQPQHF. For the CDR3, the DNA is TGTGCCAGCAGCCCGACGCGTGTCAGCAGGGGGCTGACCCATTATAGCAATCAGCCCCAGCATTTT. This sequence joins TRBV6-2 or TRBV6-3 and TRBJ1-5; 8 positions agree with TRBD1. Germline V gene sequence: CDR1 MNHEY, CDR2 SVGEGT. Unmatched junction bases numbered 25, after V lost 6 bases and J lost 0 bases. The CDR3 has 22 amino acids.

The chain joins TRBV30 to TRBJ1-1; TRBD1 aligns across 9 bases. With 4 bases clipped from V and 10 bases from J, the junction kept 10 bases outside the gene matches. Germline V CDR1 and CDR2: GTSNPN, SVGIG (reference sequence). The length of the CDR3 is 13 residues. CDR3 DNA: TGTGCCTGGAATGTGGACAGGGGAGGGTCAGCTTTCTTT. Its translation: CAWNVDRGGSAFF.

The chain joins TRBV11-2 to TRBJ2-4, with D maybe TRBD2 (5 bases). The CDR3 spans 14 residues. Germline V gene lookup returns CDR1 SGHAT and CDR2 FQNNGV. Between the trimmed V and J ends, which lost 7 bases and 4 bases, there was a span of 14 bases. The CDR3 DNA is TGTGCCAGCAAGAGCACCCGGGGTAAAAACATTCAGTACTTC. This codes for CASKSTRGKNIQYF.

The chain recombines TRBV11-2 with TRBJ2-5, with 7 bases lining up with TRBD1. The CDR3 length is 12 residues. After removal of 5 bases from V and 9 bases from J, the junction contained 6 bases not matched to a gene. Germline CDR1 and CDR2: SGHAT and FQNNGV. DNA of the CDR3: TGTGCCAGCAGCCCGGGACAGACTTCCCAGTACTTC. This gives the protein CASSPGQTSQYF.

V usage is TRBV4-1 and J usage is TRBJ2-5; 12 positions agree with TRBD1. V gave up 4 bases and J gave up 4 bases; unmatched junction bases: 7. The germline V gene has CDR1 MGHRA and CDR2 YSYEKL. The CDR3 runs to 16 residues. CDR3 in amino acids: CASSLTGTGGAETQYF. CDR3 DNA: TGCGCCAGCAGCCTGACGGGGACAGGGGGCGCAGAGACCCAGTACTTC.

This clone was recorded once. The gene calls are TRBV5-6 and TRBJ2-1; D is perhaps TRBD2 (5 bases). The germline CDR1 and CDR2 sequences are SGHDT and YYEEEE. The CDR3 covers 12 residues. V lost 1 base, J lost 9 bases, and 8 bases lay in between. The CDR3 DNA reads TGTGCCAGCAGCTTGTTCCGGGGTGAGCAGTTCTTC. Protein product: CASSLFRGEQFF.

V gene TRBV7-2 combines with J gene TRBJ1-2; 8 bases fit TRBD1. The CDR3 has 15 amino acids. CDR1 SGHTA and CDR2 FQGNSA come from the germline V gene. Trimming cost V 5 bases and J 5 bases; bases outside gene matches: 10. Here the CDR3 DNA reads TGTGCCAGCAGCCAACGCAGGGGGCCAAGGTATGGCTACACCTTC. Encoded protein: CASSQRRGPRYGYTF.

This chain uses TRBV29-1 with TRBJ2-7; tentative D call: TRBD2 (6 bases). V was cut by 4 bases and J by 0 bases, with 22 bases left in between. Germline assignment: CDR1 SQVTM and CDR2 ANQGSEA. This CDR3 is built from 17 residues. The CDR3 DNA sequence: TGCAGCGTTGTCGGGGGTTTTGGGATGGGCGACTCCTACGAGCAGTACTTC. Its protein is CSVVGGFGMGDSYEQYF.

The V call is TRBV6-1, the J call TRBJ2-7; tentatively, D is TRBD2 (6 bases). V was shortened by 0 bases and J by 0 bases, with 12 bases between the two germline ends. CDR1 and CDR2 from the germline V gene are MNHNS and SASEGT. The CDR3 contains 16 residues. The CDR3 spells CASSEALRDFSYEQYF. The CDR3, as DNA: TGTGCCAGCAGTGAAGCTCTACGGGACTTCTCCTACGAGCAGTACTTC.

The chain joins TRBV10-3 to TRBJ1-1, with a weak D call TRBD1 (5 bases). The germline V gene encodes CDR1 ENHRY and CDR2 SYGVKD. Trimming took off 7 bases at V and 2 bases at J, with 14 bases between the two ends. The CDR3 has 14 residues. CDR3 in DNA: TGTGCCATCACCCCCAGGGCCGAAAACACTGAAGCTTTCTTT. This encodes CAITPRAENTEAFF.

This rearrangement joins TRBV2 to TRBJ1-2; a weak D match, TRBD1 (5 bases). This CDR3 is built from 15 residues. From germline, CDR1 is SNHLY and CDR2 FYNNEI. Trimming stripped 3 bases from V and 2 bases from J, with 13 bases between. The CDR3 nucleotides read TGTGCCAGCAGTGAGACAGAGCCTCCCAACTATGGCTACACCTTC. This gives the protein CASSETEPPNYGYTF. The complete variable domain, with remaining parts taken from reference TRBV2 and TRBJ1-2, reads EPEVTQTPSHQVTQMGQEVILRCVPISNHLYFYWYRQILGQKVEFLVSFYNNEISEKSEIFDDQFSVERPDGSNFTLKIRSTKLEDSAMYFCASSETEPPNYGYTFGSGTRLTVV.

The chain has TRBV4-1 and TRBJ2-5, with TRBD1 identical over 9 bases. The germline gives CDR1 MGHRA, CDR2 YSYEKL. Trimming at V came to 5 bases and at J to 4 bases, leaving 5 bases not matched to a gene. This CDR3 contains 14 residues. The CDR3 DNA follows: TGCGCCAGCAGCAAGGGACAGGGTCGAGAGACCCAGTACTTC. It translates to CASSKGQGRETQYF.

V is TRBV27 and J is TRBJ1-1; D unresolved. This CDR3 is 15 amino acids long. Germline CDR1 MNHEY, CDR2 SMNVEV (reference sequence). Trimming stripped 2 bases from V and 5 bases from J, with 15 bases between. The CDR3: CASSLNVGGSTEAFF. The CDR3 DNA sequence: TGTGCCAGCAGTTTAAATGTGGGAGGCTCTACTGAAGCTTTCTTT.